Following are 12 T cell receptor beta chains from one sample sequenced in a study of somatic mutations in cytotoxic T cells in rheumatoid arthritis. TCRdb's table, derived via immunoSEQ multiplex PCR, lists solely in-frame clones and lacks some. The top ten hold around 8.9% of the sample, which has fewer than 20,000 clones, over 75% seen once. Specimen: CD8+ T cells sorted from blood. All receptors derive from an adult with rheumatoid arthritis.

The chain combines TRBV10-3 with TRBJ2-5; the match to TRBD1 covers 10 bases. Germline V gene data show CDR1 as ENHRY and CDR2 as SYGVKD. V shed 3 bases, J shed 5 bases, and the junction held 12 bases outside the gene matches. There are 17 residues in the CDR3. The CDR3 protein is CAISERSGTGDGETQYF. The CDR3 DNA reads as TGTGCCATCAGTGAAAGAAGTGGGACAGGGGATGGGGAGACCCAGTACTTC.

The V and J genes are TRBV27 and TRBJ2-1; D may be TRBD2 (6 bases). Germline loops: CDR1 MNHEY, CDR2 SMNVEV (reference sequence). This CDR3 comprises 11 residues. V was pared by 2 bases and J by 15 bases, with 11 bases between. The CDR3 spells CASSLRGVRFF. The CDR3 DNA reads TGTGCCAGCAGTTTACGCGGGGTGCGGTTCTTC.

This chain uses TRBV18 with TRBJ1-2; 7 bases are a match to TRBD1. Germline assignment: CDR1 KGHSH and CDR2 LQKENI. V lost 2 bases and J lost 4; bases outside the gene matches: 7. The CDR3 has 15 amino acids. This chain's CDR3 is CASSPWDSSFYGYTF. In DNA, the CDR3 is TGTGCCAGCTCACCATGGGACAGCAGTTTCTATGGCTACACCTTC.

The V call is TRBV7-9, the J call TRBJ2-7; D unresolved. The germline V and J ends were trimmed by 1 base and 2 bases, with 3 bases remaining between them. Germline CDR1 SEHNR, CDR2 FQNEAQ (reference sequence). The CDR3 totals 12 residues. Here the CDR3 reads CASSLVPYEQYF. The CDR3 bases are TGTGCCAGCAGCTTAGTCCCCTACGAGCAGTACTTC.

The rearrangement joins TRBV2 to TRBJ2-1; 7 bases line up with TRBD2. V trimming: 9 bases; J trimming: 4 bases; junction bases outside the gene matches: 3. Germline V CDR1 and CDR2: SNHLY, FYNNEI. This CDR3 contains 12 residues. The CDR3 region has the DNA TGTGCCAGTGGGAGGGTTTACAATGAGCAGTTCTTC. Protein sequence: CASGRVYNEQFF.

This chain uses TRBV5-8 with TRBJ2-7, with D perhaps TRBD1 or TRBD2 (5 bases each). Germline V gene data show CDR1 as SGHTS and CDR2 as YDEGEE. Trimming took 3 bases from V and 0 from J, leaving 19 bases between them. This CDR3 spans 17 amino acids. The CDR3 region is CASSYGYRDGSSYEQYF. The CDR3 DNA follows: TGTGCCAGCAGCTATGGGTACCGGGACGGTTCCTCCTACGAGCAGTACTTC.

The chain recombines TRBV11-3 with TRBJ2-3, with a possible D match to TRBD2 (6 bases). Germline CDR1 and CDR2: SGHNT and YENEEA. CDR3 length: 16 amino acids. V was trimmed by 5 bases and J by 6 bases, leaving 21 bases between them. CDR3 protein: CASSPALAPVWDTQYF. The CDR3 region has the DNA TGTGCCAGCAGCCCCGCCCTAGCGCCAGTTTGGGATACGCAGTATTTT.

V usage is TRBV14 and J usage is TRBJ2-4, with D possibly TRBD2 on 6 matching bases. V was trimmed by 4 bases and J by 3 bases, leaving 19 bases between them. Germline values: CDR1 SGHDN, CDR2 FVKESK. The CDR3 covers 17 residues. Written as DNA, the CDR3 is TGTGCCAGCAGCCCCGGGGGTCGAGGCGGGGACAAAAACATTCAGTACTTC. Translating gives CASSPGGRGGDKNIQYF.

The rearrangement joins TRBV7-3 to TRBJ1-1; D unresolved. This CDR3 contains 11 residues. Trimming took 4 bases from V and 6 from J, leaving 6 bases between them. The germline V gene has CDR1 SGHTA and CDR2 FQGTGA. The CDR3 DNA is TGTGCCAGCAGCTGGGGTTCTGAAGCTTTCTTT. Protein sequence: CASSWGSEAFF. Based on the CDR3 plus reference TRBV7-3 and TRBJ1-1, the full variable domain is GAGVSQTPSNKVTEKGKYVELRCDPISGHTALYWYRQSLGQGPEFLIYFQGTGAADDSGLPNDRFFAVRPEGSVSTLKIQRTERGDSAVYLCASSWGSEAFFGQGTRLTVV.

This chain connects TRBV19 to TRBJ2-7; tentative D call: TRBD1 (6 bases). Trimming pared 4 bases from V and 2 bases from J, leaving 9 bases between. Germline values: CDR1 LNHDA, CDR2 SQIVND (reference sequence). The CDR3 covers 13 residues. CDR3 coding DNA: TGTGCCAGTAGTACTGGGACAACCTACGAGCAGTACTTC. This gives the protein CASSTGTTYEQYF.

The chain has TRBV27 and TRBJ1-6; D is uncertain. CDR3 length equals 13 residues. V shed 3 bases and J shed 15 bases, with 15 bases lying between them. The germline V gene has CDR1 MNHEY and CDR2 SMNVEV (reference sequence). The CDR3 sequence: CASSLVKAVDLHF. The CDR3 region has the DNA TGTGCCAGCAGTTTGGTAAAGGCGGTTGACCTCCACTTT.

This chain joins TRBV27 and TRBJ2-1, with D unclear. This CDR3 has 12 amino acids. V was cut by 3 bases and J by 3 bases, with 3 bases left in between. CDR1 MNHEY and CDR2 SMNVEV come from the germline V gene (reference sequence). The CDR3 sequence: CASSFNYNEQFF. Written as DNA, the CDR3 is TGTGCCAGCAGTTTCAACTACAATGAGCAGTTCTTC.